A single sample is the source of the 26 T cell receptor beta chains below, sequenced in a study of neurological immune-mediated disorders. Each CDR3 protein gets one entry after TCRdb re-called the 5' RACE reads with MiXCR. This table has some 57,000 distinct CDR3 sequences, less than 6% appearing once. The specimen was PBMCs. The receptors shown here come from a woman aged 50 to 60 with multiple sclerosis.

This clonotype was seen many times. CDR3 DNA: TGTGCCAGCAGTCGTTCGGGGACAGGGGCTTTAAACTATGGCTACACCTTC. This gives the protein CASSRSGTGALNYGYTF. The chain employs TRBV3-1 and TRBJ1-2; TRBD1 matches at 10 bases. CDR1 and CDR2 from the germline V gene are LGHDT and YNNKEL (reference sequence). The CDR3 length is 17 residues. The junction had 12 bases not matched to a gene; V was cut back by 6 bases and J by 2 bases.

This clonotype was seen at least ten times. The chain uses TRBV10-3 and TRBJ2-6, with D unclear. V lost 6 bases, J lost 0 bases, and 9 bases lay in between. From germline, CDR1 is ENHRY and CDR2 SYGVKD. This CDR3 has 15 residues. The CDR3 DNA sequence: TGTGCCATCAGAACCTTAACCTCTGGGGCCAACGTCCTGACTTTC. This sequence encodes CAIRTLTSGANVLTF.

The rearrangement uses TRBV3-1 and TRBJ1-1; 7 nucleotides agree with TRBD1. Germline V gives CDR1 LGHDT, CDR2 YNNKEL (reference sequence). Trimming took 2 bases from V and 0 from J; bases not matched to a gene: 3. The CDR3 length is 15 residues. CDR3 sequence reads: CASSQSDRMNTEAFF. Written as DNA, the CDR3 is TGTGCCAGCAGCCAATCGGACAGGATGAACACTGAAGCTTTCTTT. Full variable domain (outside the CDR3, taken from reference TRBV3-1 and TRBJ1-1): DTAVSQTPKYLVTQMGNDKSIKCEQNLGHDTMYWYKQDSKKFLKIMFSYNNKELIINETVPNRFSPKSPDKAHLNLHINSLELGDSAVYFCASSQSDRMNTEAFFGQGTRLTVV.

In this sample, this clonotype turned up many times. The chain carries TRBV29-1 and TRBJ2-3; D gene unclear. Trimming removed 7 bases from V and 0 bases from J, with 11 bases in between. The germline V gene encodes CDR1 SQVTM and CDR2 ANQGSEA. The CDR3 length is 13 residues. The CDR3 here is CSASSTSTDTQYF. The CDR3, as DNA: TGCAGCGCTTCCAGCACTAGCACAGATACGCAGTATTTT.

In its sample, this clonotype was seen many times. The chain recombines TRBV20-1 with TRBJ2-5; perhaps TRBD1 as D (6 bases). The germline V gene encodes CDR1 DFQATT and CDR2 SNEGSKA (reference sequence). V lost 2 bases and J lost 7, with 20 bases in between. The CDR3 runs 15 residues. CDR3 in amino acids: CSARWISGQLGTQYF. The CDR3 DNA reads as TGCAGTGCTAGATGGATATCGGGACAACTTGGGACCCAGTACTTC.

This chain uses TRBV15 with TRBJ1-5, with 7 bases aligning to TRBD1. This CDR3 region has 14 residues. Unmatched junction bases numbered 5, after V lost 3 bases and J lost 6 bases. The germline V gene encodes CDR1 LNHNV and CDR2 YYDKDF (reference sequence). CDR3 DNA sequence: TGTGCCACCAGCAGGCACCAGGGGGGTCAGCCCCAGCATTTT. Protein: CATSRHQGGQPQHF.

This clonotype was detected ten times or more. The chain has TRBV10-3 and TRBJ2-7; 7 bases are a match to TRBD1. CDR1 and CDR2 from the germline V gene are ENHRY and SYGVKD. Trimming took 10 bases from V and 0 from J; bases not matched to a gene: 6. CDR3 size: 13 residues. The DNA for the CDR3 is TGTGCCACCACCGGGACAGCCTCCTACGAGCAGTACTTC. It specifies CATTGTASYEQYF.

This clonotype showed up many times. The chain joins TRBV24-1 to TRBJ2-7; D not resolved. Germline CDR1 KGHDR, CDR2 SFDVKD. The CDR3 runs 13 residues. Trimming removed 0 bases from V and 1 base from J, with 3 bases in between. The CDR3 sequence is CATSDLNSYEQYF. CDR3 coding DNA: TGTGCCACCAGTGATTTGAATTCCTACGAGCAGTACTTC.

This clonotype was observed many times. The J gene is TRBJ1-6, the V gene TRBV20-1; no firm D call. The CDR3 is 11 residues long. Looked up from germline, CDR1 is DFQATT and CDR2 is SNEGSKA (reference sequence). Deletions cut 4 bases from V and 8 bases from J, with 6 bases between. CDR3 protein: CSAKLDSPLHF. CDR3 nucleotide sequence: TGCAGTGCTAAATTGGATTCACCCCTCCACTTT.

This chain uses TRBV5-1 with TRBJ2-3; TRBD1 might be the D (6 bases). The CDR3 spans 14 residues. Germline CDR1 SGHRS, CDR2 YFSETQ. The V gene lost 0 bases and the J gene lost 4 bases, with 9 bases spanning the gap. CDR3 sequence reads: CASSLDQGSDTQYF. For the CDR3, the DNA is TGCGCCAGCAGCTTGGATCAGGGGTCAGATACGCAGTATTTT.

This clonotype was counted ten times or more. The CDR3 DNA is TGCGCCAGCAGCTTGGAGTCTAGCGGGGGCAATGAGCAGTTCTTC. As protein: CASSLESSGGNEQFF. The rearrangement links TRBV5-1 to TRBJ2-1, with 10 bases that match TRBD2. CDR1 and CDR2 (germline): SGHRS, YFSETQ. The junction had 3 bases not matched to a gene; V was cut back by 0 bases and J by 6 bases. The CDR3 loop spans 15 amino acids.

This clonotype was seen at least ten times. The CDR3 is CSVTAGGSGTQYF. The CDR3 DNA reads as TGCAGCGTCACTGCCGGGGGGTCAGGGACCCAGTACTTC. The chain recombines TRBV29-1 with TRBJ2-5, with 7 bases lining up with TRBD2. V lost 6 bases, J lost 7 bases, and 11 bases stayed unmatched. Germline lookup yields CDR1 SQVTM and CDR2 ANQGSEA. CDR3 length: 13 amino acids.

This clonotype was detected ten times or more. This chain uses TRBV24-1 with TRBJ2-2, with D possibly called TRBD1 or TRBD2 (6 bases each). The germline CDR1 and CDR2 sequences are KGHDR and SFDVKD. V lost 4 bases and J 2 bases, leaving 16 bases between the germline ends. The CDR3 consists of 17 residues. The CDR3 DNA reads TGTGCCACCAGTGAGACCCGCGGGACATTCAACACCGGGGAGCTGTTTTTT. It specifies CATSETRGTFNTGELFF.

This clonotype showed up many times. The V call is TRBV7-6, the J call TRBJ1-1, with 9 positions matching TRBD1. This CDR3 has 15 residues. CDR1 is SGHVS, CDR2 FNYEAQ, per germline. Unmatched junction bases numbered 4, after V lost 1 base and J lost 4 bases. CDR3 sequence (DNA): TGTGCCAGCAGCTTAGTCCGGGACAGGGCCACTGAAGCTTTCTTT. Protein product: CASSLVRDRATEAFF.

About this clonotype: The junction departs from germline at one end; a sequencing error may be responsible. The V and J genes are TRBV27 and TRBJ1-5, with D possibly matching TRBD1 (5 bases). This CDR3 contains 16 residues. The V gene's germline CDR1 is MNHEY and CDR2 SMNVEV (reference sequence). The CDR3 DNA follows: TGTGCCAGCAGTTTAAAGGCAGGGCATAGCAATCAGCCCCAGAATTTT. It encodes CASSLKAGHSNQPQNF.

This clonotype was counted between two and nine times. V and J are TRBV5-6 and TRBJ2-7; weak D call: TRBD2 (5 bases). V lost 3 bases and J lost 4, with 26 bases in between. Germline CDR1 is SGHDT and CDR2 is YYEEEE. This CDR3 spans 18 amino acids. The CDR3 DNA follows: TGTGCCAGCAGCTGGATTAAGGACGGATACCTTTCGGGGTACGAGCAGTACTTC. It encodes CASSWIKDGYLSGYEQYF.

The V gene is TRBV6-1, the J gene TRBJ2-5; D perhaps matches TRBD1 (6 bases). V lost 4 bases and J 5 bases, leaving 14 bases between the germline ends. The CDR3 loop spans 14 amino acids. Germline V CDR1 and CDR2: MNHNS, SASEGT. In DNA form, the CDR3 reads TGTGCCAGCAGTGTACACCCAGGGGCGGAGACCCAGTACTTC. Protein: CASSVHPGAETQYF.

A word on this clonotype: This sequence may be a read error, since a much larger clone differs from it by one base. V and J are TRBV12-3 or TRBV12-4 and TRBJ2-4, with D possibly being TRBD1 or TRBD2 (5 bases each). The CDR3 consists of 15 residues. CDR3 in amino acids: CVSSLPLGTKNIQYF. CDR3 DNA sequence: TGTGTCAGCAGCCTCCCCCTGGGGACGAAAAACATTCAGTACTTC.

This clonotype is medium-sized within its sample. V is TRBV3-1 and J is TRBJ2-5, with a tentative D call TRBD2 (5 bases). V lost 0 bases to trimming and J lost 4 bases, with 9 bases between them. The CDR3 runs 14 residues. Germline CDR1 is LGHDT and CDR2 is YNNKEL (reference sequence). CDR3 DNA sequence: TGTGCCAGCAGCCAAGATAACGGAGGAGAGACCCAGTACTTC. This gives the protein CASSQDNGGETQYF.

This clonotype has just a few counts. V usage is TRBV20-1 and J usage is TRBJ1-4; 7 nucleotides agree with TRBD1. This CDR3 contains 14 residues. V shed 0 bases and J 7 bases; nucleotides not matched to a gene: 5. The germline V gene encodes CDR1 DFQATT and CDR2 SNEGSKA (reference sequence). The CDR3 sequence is CSARDNRGGEKLFF. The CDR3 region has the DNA TGCAGTGCTAGAGATAACAGGGGAGGTGAAAAACTGTTTTTT.

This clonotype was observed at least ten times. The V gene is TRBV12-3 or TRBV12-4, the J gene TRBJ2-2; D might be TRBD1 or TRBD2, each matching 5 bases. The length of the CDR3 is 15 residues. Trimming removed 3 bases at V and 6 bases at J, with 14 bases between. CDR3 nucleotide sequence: TGTGCCAGCAGTTTCCTTGTGGGGACGTCCGGGGAGCTGTTTTTT. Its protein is CASSFLVGTSGELFF.

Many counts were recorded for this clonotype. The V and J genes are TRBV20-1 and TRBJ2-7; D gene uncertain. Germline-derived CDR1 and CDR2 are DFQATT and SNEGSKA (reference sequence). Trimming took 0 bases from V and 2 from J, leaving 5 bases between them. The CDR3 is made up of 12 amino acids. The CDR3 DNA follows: TGCAGTGCTAGAGAAGCTACCTACGAGCAGTACTTC. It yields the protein CSAREATYEQYF.

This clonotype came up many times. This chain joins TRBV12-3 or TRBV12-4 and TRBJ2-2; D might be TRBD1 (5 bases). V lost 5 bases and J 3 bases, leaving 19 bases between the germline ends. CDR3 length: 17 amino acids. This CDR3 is CASSRWTTRPYTGELFF. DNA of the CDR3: TGTGCCAGCAGTCGATGGACAACGCGCCCTTACACCGGGGAGCTGTTTTTT.

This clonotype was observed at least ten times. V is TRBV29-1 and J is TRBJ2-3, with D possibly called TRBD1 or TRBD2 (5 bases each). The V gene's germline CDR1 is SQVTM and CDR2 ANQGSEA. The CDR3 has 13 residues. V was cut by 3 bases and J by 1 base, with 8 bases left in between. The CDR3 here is CSVDQGGTDTQYF. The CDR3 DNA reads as TGCAGCGTTGATCAGGGAGGCACAGATACGCAGTATTTT.

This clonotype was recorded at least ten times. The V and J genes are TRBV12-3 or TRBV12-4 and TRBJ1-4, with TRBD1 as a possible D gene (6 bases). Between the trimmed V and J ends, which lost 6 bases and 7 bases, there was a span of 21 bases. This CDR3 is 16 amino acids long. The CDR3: CASSRQPGGVGEKLFF. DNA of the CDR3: TGTGCCAGCAGCCGACAGCCTGGGGGCGTAGGTGAAAAACTGTTTTTT.

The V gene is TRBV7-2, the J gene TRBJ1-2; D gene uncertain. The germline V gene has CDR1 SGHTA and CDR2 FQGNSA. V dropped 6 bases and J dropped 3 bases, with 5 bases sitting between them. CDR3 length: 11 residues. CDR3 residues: CASSSHYGYTF. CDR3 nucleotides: TGTGCCAGCAGTTCACACTATGGCTACACCTTC.